Listed below are T cell receptor beta chains from one sample, sequenced in a study of regulatory T cells in long-lasting Graves disease. MiXCR was run by TCRdb on the multiplex PCR reads, yielding one entry per CDR3 protein. The sample holds approximately 350,000 distinct CDR3 sequences, around 11% seen once. These data are also associated with another study on T cells in Graves' hyperthyroidism and ophthalmopathy.

Sequences were derived from peripheral blood mononuclear cells (PBMCs), sampled at new diagnosis, from a patient treated with antithyroid drugs. The receptors were gathered from a woman aged 18-29 years with Graves disease. Each CDR3 is given with its conserved first and last residue. The D gene is left open where the match is weak. Expanded clones get a size class; other rows say once, few or many, or leave the size out.

V gene,J gene,clone size,D gene,CDR3 DNA,CDR3 protein
TRBV30,TRBJ2-3,few,.,TGTGCCTGGAGTGTGATACCGGATATAGATACGCAGTATTTT,CAWSVIPDIDTQYF
TRBV5-1,TRBJ2-7,.,TRBD2,TGCGCCAGCAGGGTGGCAGCGGGAGGTAACTCCTACGAGCAGTACTTC,CASRVAAGGNSYEQYF
TRBV29-1,TRBJ1-1,few,.,TGCAGCGTTAAACCGGGTCTAAACACTGAAGCTTTCTTT,CSVKPGLNTEAFF
TRBV12-3/TRBV12-4,TRBJ2-3,.,TRBD2,TGTGCCAGCAGTTACCCAGCGGGGCCCACAGATACGCAGTATTTT,CASSYPAGPTDTQYF
TRBV6-1,TRBJ1-5,many,.,TGTGCCAGCAGTAGTTGGATTTTGGGGCGCTATAGCAATCAGCCCCAGCATTTT,CASSSWILGRYSNQPQHF
TRBV15,TRBJ2-1,few,TRBD2,TGTGCCACCAGCAGACCGACGGGACTAGCGGGAGGAAGCTCCTACAATGAGCAGTTCTTC,CATSRPTGLAGGSSYNEQFF
TRBV28,TRBJ2-5,few,TRBD2,TGTGCCAGCAGTACACAGACAGGGCTCTCAGCGGGAGGGACGATAGAGACCCAGTACTTC,CASSTQTGLSAGGTIETQYF
TRBV20-1,TRBJ1-2,few,TRBD1,TGCAGTGCTTCGGACAGGAACTATGGCTACACCTTC,CSASDRNYGYTF
TRBV24-1,TRBJ2-3,many,.,TGTGCCACCAGTGACTCCCTATGGGACACCGATACGCAGTATTTT,CATSDSLWDTDTQYF
TRBV10-3,TRBJ2-2,many,.,TGTGCCATCCGAGCAGGAAAATACTCCGGGGAGCTGTTTTTT,CAIRAGKYSGELFF
TRBV12-3/TRBV12-4,TRBJ2-2,few,.,TGTTCCAGCAGTTTAAGGGTTTTCAGCGGGGAGCTGTTTTTT,CSSSLRVFSGELFF
TRBV11-2,TRBJ2-1,few,.,TGTGCCAGCAGCTTCGACCTCCCAACCTACAATGAGCAGTTCTTC,CASSFDLPTYNEQFF
TRBV7-2,TRBJ2-7,many,.,TGTGCCAGCAGCTTAAGGGTGGGGAGCTCCTACGAGCAGTACTTC,CASSLRVGSSYEQYF
TRBV29-1,TRBJ1-2,many,.,TGCAGCGTTGTACGACAGGATGTGGGTGGCTACACCTTC,CSVVRQDVGGYTF
TRBV20-1,TRBJ2-7,many,TRBD2,TGCAGTGCCTTTAGCGGGAGTATGGGCGAGCAGTACTTC,CSAFSGSMGEQYF
TRBV9,TRBJ2-1,.,TRBD2,TGTGCCAGCAGCGTCTCGCCTACTGGGACTAGCGGGAGGTTCAGTTACAATGAGCAGTTCTTC,CASSVSPTGTSGRFSYNEQFF
TRBV20-1,TRBJ1-6,many,.,TGCAGTGCTAGAGTACGGGGTTCCTATAATTCACCCCTCCACTTT,CSARVRGSYNSPLHF
TRBV11-2,TRBJ1-1,many,TRBD1,TGTGCCAGCAGCCCGCGACAGGGGCTGGCGACTGAAGCTTTCTTT,CASSPRQGLATEAFF
TRBV7-9,TRBJ2-1,many,TRBD1,TGTGCCAGCAGCTTCTCGGGACAGCGAGGGATTGAGCAGTTCTTC,CASSFSGQRGIEQFF
TRBV29-1,TRBJ2-1,.,.,TGCAGCGTTGGTACAGGGACGAGCGAGCAGTTCTTC,CSVGTGTSEQFF
TRBV11-3,TRBJ2-3,many,.,TGTGCCAGCAGCCACCCTGGGGTCACAGATACGCAGTATTTT,CASSHPGVTDTQYF
TRBV7-2,TRBJ2-3,.,TRBD1,TGCGCCAGCAGCCAGGGACAGGACACAGATACGCAGTATTTT,CASSQGQDTDTQYF